The following is a TCR beta chain sequence with its context. The sample belongs to a study of blood T cell repertoires in COVID-19. The V and J ends lost 7 bases and 10 bases, in that order; junction bases with no gene match: 7. This CDR3 contains 14 residues. From germline, CDR1 is MNHNY and CDR2 SVGAGI (reference sequence). Original handling: Reference gene primer amplification gave nucleated cell count estimates. This table comes from immunoSEQ multiplex PCR, and its TCRdb copy is limited to in-frame clones, with some not included. That table gives V, J and clone size, and the DNA gave D and trimming. The sample carries some 50,000 clones, around 82% recorded once.

The receptor was derived from a human donor in a cohort sampled during active COVID-19. Sequenced input: peripheral blood. The V call is TRBV6-6, the J call TRBJ1-6; 10 bases are a match to TRBD1. This chain's CDR3 is CASTMTGGRSPLHF. The CDR3 coding sequence is TGTGCCAGCACCATGACAGGGGGCCGGTCACCCCTCCACTTT.